These T cell receptor beta chains were read from a single sample in a study of Graves' ophthalmopathy and Graves' hyperthyroidism. TCRdb re-called the multiplex PCR reads through MiXCR, storing one row per CDR3 protein. Of around 1.1 million distinct CDR3 sequences in the sample, 35% to 40% were seen once. Sequences were obtained from peripheral blood or thyroid tissue (not recorded which). The receptors here all came from an adult man with Graves' hyperthyroidism. The CDR3 runs from the conserved cysteine through the conserved F or W. The D gene is left open where the match is weak. The listing skips clone size in some rows; elsewhere it reads once, few, many or a size class.

d_gene	v_gene	abundance	j_gene	len	CDR3nt	CDR3aa
.	TRBV4-1	.	TRBJ1-2	16	TGCGCCAGCAGCCAAGGCAGCGGGAGAGCTAACTATGGCTACACCTTC	CASSQGSGRANYGYTF
.	TRBV5-1	few	TRBJ2-7	14	TGCGCCAGCAGCTTGGTCAGGCAGGGCCACGAGCAGTACTTC	CASSLVRQGHEQYF
.	TRBV7-8	many	TRBJ2-5	15	TGTGCCAGCAGCGACGCCAGGGGCCCCGTTAAGACCCAGTACTTC	CASSDARGPVKTQYF
.	TRBV10-3	.	TRBJ2-1	11	TGTGCCATCGAGCGGGACAATGAGCAGTTCTTC	CAIERDNEQFF
.	TRBV11-2	many	TRBJ1-5	16	TGTGCCAGCAGCTTAGGCGTCAGGTCTGGCAATCAGCCCCAGCATTTT	CASSLGVRSGNQPQHF
.	TRBV10-3	few	TRBJ1-2	17	TGTGCCAGCAGTTACTCCGGACCGCCCGTCGGCGGCTATGGCTACACCTTC	CASSYSGPPVGGYGYTF
.	TRBV29-1	.	TRBJ2-2	13	TGCAGCGTTGAAGATCGGGGGCAAGTCACCTGTTTTTTT	CSVEDRGQVTCFF
TRBD1	TRBV2	few	TRBJ1-3	15	TGTGCCAGCCTTCACAGACAGGGTTTGAGAAACACCATATATTTT	CASLHRQGLRNTIYF
.	TRBV10-3	.	TRBJ1-3	15	TGTGCCAGCACGCGGACAACGAGCTCTGGAAACACCATATATTTT	CASTRTTSSGNTIYF
.	TRBV19	many	TRBJ1-5	13	TGTGCCAGTAGTATCTCTTATCAGTCCCCCCAGCATTTT	CASSISYQSPQHF
.	TRBV7-2	.	TRBJ2-5	16	TGTGCCAGCAGCTTAGGCCCCGGGCGGTTACAAGAGACCCAGTACTTC	CASSLGPGRLQETQYF
.	TRBV12-3/TRBV12-4	.	TRBJ1-5	12	TGTGCCAGCAGTTTAGCGGCTGCCTACGAGCATTTT	CASSLAAAYEHF
.	TRBV29-1	.	TRBJ2-2	11	TGCAGCGTAGATGGACAGGGGGAGCTGTTTTTT	CSVDGQGELFF
.	TRBV29-1	.	TRBJ1-6	14	TGCAGCGTATCCGACACCACCTATAATTCACCCCTCCACTTT	CSVSDTTYNSPLHF
.	TRBV7-7	many	TRBJ2-5	14	TGTGCCAGCAGCTTAGTGGCCGGGCTGGAGACCCAGTACTTC	CASSLVAGLETQYF
.	TRBV28	once	TRBJ2-5	15	TGTGCCAGCAGTCCGGGAGTGCTCCGGCAGGAGACCCGGTACTTC	CASSPGVLRQETRYF
.	TRBV20-1	many	TRBJ2-2	15	TGCAGTGCTAGAGATCGACTAGCGAACACCGGGGAGCTGTTTTTT	CSARDRLANTGELFF
.	TRBV11-1	many	TRBJ2-5	14	TGTGCCAGCAGCTTTCGAGGTTTGGAAGAGACCCAGTACTTC	CASSFRGLEETQYF